This T cell receptor (beta chain) derives from a study of T-cell memory formation after mild COVID-19. Study at large: There were largely donor-specific TCR clusters.

The V and J ends lost 4 bases and 4 bases, in that order; junction bases with no gene match: 6. CDR1 is MNHEY, CDR2 SVGAGI, per germline. CDR3 size: 15 residues. Study findings and constraints: Later expanders leaned CD4+, whereas clones that contracted between day 15 and 85 were balanced CD4/CD8. Certain responding clones were present in pre-infection memory, suggesting participation of cross-reactive memory.

This clonotype appeared many times. Its specificity is unknown. UMIs and sample barcodes were carried by the TCR alpha and TCR beta cDNA libraries that 5'RACE produced using constant-segment primers. In TCRdb, the 5' RACE reads were re-called with MiXCR into one record per CDR3 protein. This sample has nearly 250,000 distinct CDR3 sequences, with 15% found just once. Input material: PBMCs or a T cell subset sorted from them (not recorded which). The sequence was collected from an adult woman who had mild COVID-19 (a few samples of this study predate the infection). Cell type and time point are not known. The J gene is TRBJ2-5, the V gene TRBV6-5, with 10 bases matching TRBD2. The CDR3 reads CASSSLAGGRETQYF. In DNA, the CDR3 is TGTGCCAGCAGTTCTTTAGCGGGAGGTCGAGAGACCCAGTACTTC.